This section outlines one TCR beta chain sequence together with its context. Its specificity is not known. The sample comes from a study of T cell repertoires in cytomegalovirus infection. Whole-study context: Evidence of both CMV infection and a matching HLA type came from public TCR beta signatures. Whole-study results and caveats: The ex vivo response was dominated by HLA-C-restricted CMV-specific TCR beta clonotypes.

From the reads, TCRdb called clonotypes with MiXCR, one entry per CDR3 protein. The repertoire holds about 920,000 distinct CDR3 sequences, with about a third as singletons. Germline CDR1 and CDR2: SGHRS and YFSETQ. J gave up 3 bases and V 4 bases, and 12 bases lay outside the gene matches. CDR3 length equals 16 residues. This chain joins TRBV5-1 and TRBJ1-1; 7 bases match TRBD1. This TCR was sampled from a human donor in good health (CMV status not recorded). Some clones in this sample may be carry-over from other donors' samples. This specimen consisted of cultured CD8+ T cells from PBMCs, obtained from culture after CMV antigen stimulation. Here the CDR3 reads CASSRYLDRRDTEAFF. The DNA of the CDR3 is TGCGCCAGCAGCCGGTACCTGGACAGGAGAGACACTGAAGCTTTCTTT.